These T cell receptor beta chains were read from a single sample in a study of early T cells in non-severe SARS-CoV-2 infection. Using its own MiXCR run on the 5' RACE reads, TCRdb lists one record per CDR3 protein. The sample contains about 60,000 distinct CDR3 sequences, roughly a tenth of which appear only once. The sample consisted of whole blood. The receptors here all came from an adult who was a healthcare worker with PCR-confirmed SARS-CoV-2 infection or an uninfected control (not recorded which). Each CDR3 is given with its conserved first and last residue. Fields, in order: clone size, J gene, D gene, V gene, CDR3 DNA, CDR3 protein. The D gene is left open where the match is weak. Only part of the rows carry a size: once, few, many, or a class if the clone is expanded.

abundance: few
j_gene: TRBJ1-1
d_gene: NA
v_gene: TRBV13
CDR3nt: TGTGCCAGCCGAAGCCCCTCCGGAGCGTACTTT
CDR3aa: CASRSPSGAYF

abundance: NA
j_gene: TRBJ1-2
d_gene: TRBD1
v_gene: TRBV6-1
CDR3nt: TGTGCCAGCAGGTTCGGGACAGGGGTAGGGTATGGCTACACCTTC
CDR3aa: CASRFGTGVGYGYTF

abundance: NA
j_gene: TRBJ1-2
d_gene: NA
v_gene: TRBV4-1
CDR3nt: TGCGCCAGCAGGACACCGGGACAAGGAAACTATGGCTACACCTTC
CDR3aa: CASRTPGQGNYGYTF

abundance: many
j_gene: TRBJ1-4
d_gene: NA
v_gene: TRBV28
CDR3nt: TGTGCTTCAAAGGGGGTTGAAAAACTGTTTTTT
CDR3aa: CASKGVEKLFF

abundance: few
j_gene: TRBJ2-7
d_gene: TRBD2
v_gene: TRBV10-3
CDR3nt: TGTGCCATCAGTGGGAGGGATAGCGGGAGCGGGTCCTACGAGCAGTACTTC
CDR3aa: CAISGRDSGSGSYEQYF

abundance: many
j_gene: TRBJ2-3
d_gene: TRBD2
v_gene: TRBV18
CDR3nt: TGTGCCAGCCCTTCCCCTGGACTAGGTGAATCGGATACGCAGTATTTT
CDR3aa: CASPSPGLGESDTQYF

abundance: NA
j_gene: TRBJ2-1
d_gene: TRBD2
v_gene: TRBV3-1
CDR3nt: TGTGCCAGCCACCCCGGGGGGAGCGGGGGATACAATGAGCAGTTCTTC
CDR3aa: CASHPGGSGGYNEQFF

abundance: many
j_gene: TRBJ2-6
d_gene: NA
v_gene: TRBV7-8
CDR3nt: TGTGCCAGCAGTTTCTTCGGGACAACCTCTGGGGCCAACGTCCTGACTTTC
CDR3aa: CASSFFGTTSGANVLTF

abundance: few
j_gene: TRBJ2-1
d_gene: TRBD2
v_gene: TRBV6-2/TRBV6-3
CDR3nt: TGTGCCAGCAGTTACATGTCTGGACTAGCGGACTACGAGCAGTTCTTC
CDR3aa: CASSYMSGLADYEQFF

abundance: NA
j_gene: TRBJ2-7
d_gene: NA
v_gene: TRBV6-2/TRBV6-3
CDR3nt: TGTGCCAGCAGTTACGACAACCCCTACGAGCAGTACTTC
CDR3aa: CASSYDNPYEQYF

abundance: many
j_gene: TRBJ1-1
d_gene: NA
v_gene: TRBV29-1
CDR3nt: TGCAGCGTGCGACATTCTGAAGGCGCTGAAGCTTTCTTT
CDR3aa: CSVRHSEGAEAFF

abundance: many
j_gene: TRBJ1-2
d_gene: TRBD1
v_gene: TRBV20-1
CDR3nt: TGCAGTGCTAGCTCGGACAGGGGGCAAGGAGGCTACACCTTC
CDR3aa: CSASSDRGQGGYTF

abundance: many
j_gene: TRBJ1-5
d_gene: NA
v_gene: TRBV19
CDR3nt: TGTGCCAGTAGTGCACAGGGTAGGGATCAGCCCCAGCATTTT
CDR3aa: CASSAQGRDQPQHF

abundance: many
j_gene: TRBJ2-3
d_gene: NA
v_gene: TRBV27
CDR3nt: TGTGCCAGCAGTTCTCCCGGCCGGAGCACAGATACGCAGTATTTT
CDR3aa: CASSSPGRSTDTQYF

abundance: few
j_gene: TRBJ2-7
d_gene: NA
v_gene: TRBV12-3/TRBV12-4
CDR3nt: TGTGCCAGCAGTACGGACGGCCTCTCCTACGAGCAGTACTTC
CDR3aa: CASSTDGLSYEQYF

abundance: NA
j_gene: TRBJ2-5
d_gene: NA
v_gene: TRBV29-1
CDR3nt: TGCAGCGTTGAGGGGGCCGCACGGGAGACCCAGTACTTC
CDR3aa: CSVEGAARETQYF

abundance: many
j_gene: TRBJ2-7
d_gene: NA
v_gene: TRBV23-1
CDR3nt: TGCGCCAGCAGTCAATCGTGGTTTCAGGGGAGACACGAGCAGTACTTC
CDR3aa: CASSQSWFQGRHEQYF

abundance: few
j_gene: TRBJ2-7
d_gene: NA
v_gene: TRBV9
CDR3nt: TGTGCCAGCAGTGAGGGGGGGCTTACCTCCTACGAGCAGTACTTC
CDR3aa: CASSEGGLTSYEQYF

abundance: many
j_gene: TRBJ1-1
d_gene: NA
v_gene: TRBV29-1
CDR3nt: TGCAGCGTTGAAGAAACGTACACTGAAGCTTTCTTT
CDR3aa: CSVEETYTEAFF

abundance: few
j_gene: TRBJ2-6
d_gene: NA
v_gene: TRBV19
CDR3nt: TGTGCCAGTACCGAGCGTGGGGGGTACTCTGGGGCCAACGTCCTGACTTTC
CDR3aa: CASTERGGYSGANVLTF